The source of this TCR beta chain is a study of T cells in Graves' hyperthyroidism and ophthalmopathy. Amplified TCR beta CDR3 regions derived from RNA transcripts. First-round RT-PCR of the TCR CDR3 relied on the HTBI primer set. TCRdb processed the multiplex PCR reads anew with MiXCR; each CDR3 protein has one entry. The table lists around 200,000 distinct CDR3 sequences, around 20% of them singletons. V was clipped by 5 bases and J by 1 base; unmatched bases: 17. CDR3 size: 18 residues. Looked up from germline, CDR1 is DFQATT and CDR2 is SNEGSKA (reference sequence). Patients showing uncontrolled infection, other autoimmune disease, pregnancy or lactation were ineligible. This clonotype has a handful of counts.

This receptor was taken from a man aged 40-49 years with Graves' hyperthyroidism. Input material: blood. V and J are TRBV20-1 and TRBJ2-7; 10 bases are a match to TRBD1. Here the CDR3 DNA reads TGCAGTGCTCCAACCGGGACAGGGGAGTCCTGGGGATCCTACGAGCAGTACTTC. Amino acids: CSAPTGTGESWGSYEQYF.